This T cell receptor beta chain is drawn from a study of identical twins. Study results and caveats: Within monozygotic twins, out-of-frame TCR alpha sharing was underestimated by the models. The more abundant beta clonotypes in cord blood had fewer insertions, and memory repertoires did not show this. Less excess twin sharing appeared in beta out-of-frame sequences.

Each donor was a healthy Caucasian. Germline lookup yields CDR1 SEHNR and CDR2 FQNEAQ (reference sequence). Trimming pared 0 bases from V and 0 bases from J, leaving 8 bases between. This CDR3 comprises 15 residues. This clonotype was detected many times. Its antigen remains unknown. Via MiXCR, TCRdb re-called the 5' RACE reads, giving one row per CDR3 protein. This sample carries some 560,000 distinct CDR3 sequences, 9.6% of them seen once, and the ten largest clones take around 3%. The data were also submitted as part of a second study, on yellow fever vaccine responses in identical twins.

The chain employs TRBV7-9 and TRBJ2-5; no firm D call. The specimen was PBMCs. The TCR comes from a woman aged 18-30 years in good health. For the CDR3, the DNA is TGTGCCAGCAGCTTAGCGCTGGCAGACCAAGAGACCCAGTACTTC. Translated, it gives CASSLALADQETQYF.